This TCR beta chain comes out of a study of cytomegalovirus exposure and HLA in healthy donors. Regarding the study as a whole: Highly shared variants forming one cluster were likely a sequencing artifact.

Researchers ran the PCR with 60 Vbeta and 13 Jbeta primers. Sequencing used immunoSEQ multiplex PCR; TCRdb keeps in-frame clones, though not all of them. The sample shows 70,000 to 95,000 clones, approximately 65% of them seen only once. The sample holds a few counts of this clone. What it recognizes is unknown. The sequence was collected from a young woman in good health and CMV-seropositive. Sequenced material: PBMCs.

The CDR3 DNA is TGTGCCAGCAGCCCGAGACGGAGCCCTGGAGAAAAACTGTTTTTT. Its translation: CASSPRRSPGEKLFF. The chain carries TRBV7-9 and TRBJ1-4; no reliable D call. V lost 5 bases and J lost 8, with 18 bases in between. In germline, CDR1 is SEHNR, CDR2 FQNEAQ (reference sequence). CDR3 length equals 15 residues.